These 16 T cell receptor beta chains share one sample of origin, sequenced in a study of blood T cell repertoires in COVID-19. TCRdb's table, derived via immunoSEQ multiplex PCR, lists solely in-frame clones and lacks some. This sample yields about 270,000 clones, of which 65% to 90% are seen a single time; around 2.9% belongs to the top ten. Material: peripheral blood. The origin of the receptors is a woman aged 55-69 years with active or convalescent COVID-19.

On this clone: A read error may account for a junction end that differs from germline. Other DNA sequences in the sample encode the same CDR3. The CDR3 reads CASSKQGARTGELFF. CDR3 nucleotides: TGTGCTAGCAGCAAACAGGGGGCGAGGACCGGGGAGCTGTTTTTT. The chain uses TRBV9 and TRBJ2-2; TRBD1 aligns across 9 bases. The CDR3 extends over 15 amino acids. The germline gives CDR1 SGDLS, CDR2 YYNGEE.

This clone has a single count. This chain uses TRBV10-1 with TRBJ2-4, with 11 bases lining up with TRBD1. Losses at the gene ends were 3 bases for V and 12 bases for J; bases not matched to a gene: 4. The length of the CDR3 is 13 residues. The germline V gene encodes CDR1 WNHNN and CDR2 SYGVQD (reference sequence). CDR3 in DNA: TGCGCCAGCAGTGAAGTGGACAGGGGGCGTCAGTACTTC. Its translation is CASSEVDRGRQYF.

The sample holds a few counts of this clone. The chain's CDR3 is CASGPGHPANYGYTF. The DNA of the CDR3 is TGTGCCAGCGGACCGGGACACCCAGCTAACTATGGCTACACCTTC. The chain links TRBV3-1 (or the pseudogene TRBV3-2) to TRBJ1-2, with D maybe TRBD1 (6 bases). In germline, CDR1 is LGHDT, CDR2 YNNKEL (reference sequence). Trimming cost V 8 bases and J 0 bases, with 16 bases left between them. CDR3 length: 15 residues.

The rearrangement links TRBV2 to TRBJ2-3; D perhaps matches TRBD2 (5 bases). This CDR3 is built from 13 residues. Trimming left V 2 bases short and J 8 bases short, with 11 bases between. Germline V gene sequence: CDR1 SNHLY, CDR2 FYNNEI. In nucleotides, the CDR3 is TGTGCCAGCAGTGAAAATCGGGCGGGTACGCAGTATTTT. This gives the protein CASSENRAGTQYF.

The rearrangement uses TRBV6-6 and TRBJ1-4, with TRBD1 matching over 9 bases. V lost 6 bases and J lost 8; bases outside the gene matches: 10. The germline V gene has CDR1 MNHNY and CDR2 SVGAGI (reference sequence). The CDR3 loop spans 15 amino acids. CDR3 nucleotide sequence: TGTGCCAGCAGACCCACAGGGGGCTACAACGAAAAACTGTTTTTT. Translation gives CASRPTGGYNEKLFF.

The chain couples TRBV12-2 to TRBJ2-7; the D call TRBD1 from the table was never checked on the DNA. TRBV12-2 is a documented pseudogene. The CDR3 loop spans 15 amino acids. CDR3 amino acids: CASRLEQGATYEQYF. DNA of the CDR3: TGTGCAAGTCGCTTAGAGCAGGGGGCCACCTACGAGCAGTACTTC.

The rearrangement uses TRBV6-4 and TRBJ2-7; 9 bases map to TRBD1. The CDR3 extends over 19 amino acids. Germline V CDR1 and CDR2: MRHNA, SNTAGT. Trimming at V came to 4 bases and at J to 3 bases, leaving 19 bases not matched to a gene. The CDR3 DNA reads TGTGCCAGCAGTGCTCCGGGACAGGGAATCAGGGTGGAAGGCTACGAGCAGTACTTC. This translates into CASSAPGQGIRVEGYEQYF.

The V gene is TRBV30, the J gene TRBJ1-4, with D uncertain. The CDR3 length is 16 residues. Germline values: CDR1 GTSNPN, CDR2 SVGIG (reference sequence). Trimming pared 0 bases from V and 0 bases from J, leaving 11 bases between. The CDR3 nucleotides are TGTGCCTGGAGTGTCGTGGCGGGAGCAACTAATGAAAAACTGTTTTTT. It codes for CAWSVVAGATNEKLFF.

V is TRBV4-3 and J is TRBJ1-2; TRBD1 matches at 7 bases. Germline V CDR1 and CDR2: LGHNA, YSLEER. After removal of 0 bases from V and 4 bases from J, the junction contained 5 bases not matched to a gene. This CDR3 has 15 residues. CDR3 sequence reads: CASSQEQGLSYGYTF. CDR3 nucleotide sequence: TGCGCCAGCAGCCAAGAACAGGGGCTTAGCTATGGCTACACCTTC.

The rearrangement links TRBV10-3 to TRBJ2-1, with 11 bases that match TRBD2. Losses at the gene ends were 3 bases for V and 7 bases for J; bases not matched to a gene: 5. The V gene's germline CDR1 is ENHRY and CDR2 SYGVKD. The CDR3 loop spans 15 amino acids. The CDR3 loop is CAISDIAGGRNEQFF. The CDR3 region has the DNA TGTGCCATCAGTGATATAGCGGGGGGGCGTAATGAGCAGTTCTTC.

The genes are TRBV5-4 and TRBJ1-4, with D possibly being TRBD1 (6 bases). With 4 bases removed from V and 4 bases from J, the gap between germline ends came to 11 bases. The CDR3 is made up of 14 amino acids. Germline V gene lookup returns CDR1 SGHNT and CDR2 YYREEE (reference sequence). This chain's CDR3 is CASSRTGINEKLFF. As DNA, the CDR3 is TGTGCCAGCAGCCGTACAGGGATTAATGAAAAACTGTTTTTT.

This clone came up a few times. V usage is TRBV7-2 and J usage is TRBJ2-7; D is possibly TRBD1 (6 bases). The germline V gene has CDR1 SGHTA and CDR2 FQGNSA. The V gene lost 2 bases and the J gene lost 6 bases, with 11 bases spanning the gap. This CDR3 is built from 13 residues. Here the CDR3 reads CASSLNRVGEQYF. The CDR3 DNA sequence: TGTGCCAGCAGCTTAAACAGGGTAGGCGAGCAGTACTTC.

V is TRBV6-6 and J is TRBJ1-1; no definite D call. The V end was cut by 0 bases, the J end by 12 bases, with 14 bases between. The CDR3 length is 13 residues. CDR1 is MNHNY and CDR2 is SVGAGI in the germline V gene (reference sequence). CDR3 amino acids: CASSYSKLPSTFF. CDR3 nucleotides: TGTGCCAGCAGTTACTCGAAACTCCCGAGTACTTTCTTT.

V usage is TRBV5-1 and J usage is TRBJ2-1; tentative D call: TRBD2 (5 bases). V dropped 5 bases and J dropped 6 bases, with 12 bases sitting between them. Germline V gene data show CDR1 as SGHRS and CDR2 as YFSETQ. The CDR3 runs to 13 residues. The CDR3 DNA reads as TGCGCCAGCAGTTCACCAGGAGGCAATGAGCAGTTCTTC. Amino acid sequence: CASSSPGGNEQFF.

V usage is TRBV13 and J usage is TRBJ1-1; perhaps TRBD1 as D (6 bases). This CDR3 has 14 amino acids. Germline CDR1 and CDR2: PRHDT and FYEKMQ (reference sequence). Trimming removed 1 base at V and 6 bases at J, with 12 bases between. The CDR3 protein is CASSLVQGQAEAFF. CDR3 bases: TGTGCCAGCAGCTTAGTCCAGGGGCAGGCTGAAGCTTTCTTT. Complete variable domain (other parts from reference TRBV13 and TRBJ1-1): AAGVIQSPRHLIKEKRETATLKCYPIPRHDTVYWYQQGPGQDPQFLISFYEKMQSDKGSIPDRFSAQQFSDYHSELNMSSLELGDSALYFCASSLVQGQAEAFFGQGTRLTVV.

This chain uses TRBV6-6 with TRBJ1-1; the match to TRBD1 covers 9 bases. From germline, CDR1 is MNHNY and CDR2 SVGAGI (reference sequence). There are 16 residues in the CDR3. With 2 bases clipped from V and 4 bases from J, the junction kept 8 bases outside the gene matches. Written as DNA, the CDR3 is TGTGCCAGCAGTTACCCTTCCGGGACAGGGAGCACTGAAGCTTTCTTT. Residues: CASSYPSGTGSTEAFF.